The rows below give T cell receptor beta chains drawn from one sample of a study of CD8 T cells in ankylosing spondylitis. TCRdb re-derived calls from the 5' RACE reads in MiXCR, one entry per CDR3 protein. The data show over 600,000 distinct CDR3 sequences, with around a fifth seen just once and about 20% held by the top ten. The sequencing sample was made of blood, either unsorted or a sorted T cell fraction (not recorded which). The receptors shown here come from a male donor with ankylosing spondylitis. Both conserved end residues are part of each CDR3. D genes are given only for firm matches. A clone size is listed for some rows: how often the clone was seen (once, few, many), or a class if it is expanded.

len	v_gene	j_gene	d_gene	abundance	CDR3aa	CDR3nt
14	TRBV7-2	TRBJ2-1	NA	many	CASAIRYSYNEQFF	TGTGCCAGCGCGATCCGGTACTCCTACAATGAGCAGTTCTTC
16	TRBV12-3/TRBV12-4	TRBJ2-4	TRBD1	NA	CASSYPTGGGKNIQYF	TGTGCCAGCAGTTATCCGACAGGGGGGGGCAAAAACATTCAGTACTTC
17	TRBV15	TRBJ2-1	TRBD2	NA	CATSRDRGGFTYNEQFF	TGTGCCACCAGCAGAGACCGCGGGGGGTTCACCTACAATGAGCAGTTCTTC
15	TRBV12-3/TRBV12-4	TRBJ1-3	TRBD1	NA	CASSVDRGAGNTIYF	TGTGCCAGCAGTGTGGACAGGGGAGCCGGAAACACCATATATTTT
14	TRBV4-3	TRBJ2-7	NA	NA	CASSHRTEAGEQYF	TGCGCCAGCAGCCACCGGACGGAGGCCGGCGAGCAGTACTTC
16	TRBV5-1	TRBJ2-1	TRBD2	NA	CASSFTGLAVYNEQFF	TGCGCCAGCAGCTTCACTGGACTAGCGGTATACAATGAGCAGTTCTTC
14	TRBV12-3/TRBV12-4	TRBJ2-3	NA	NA	CASSPRETTDTQYF	TGTGCCAGCAGTCCCCGGGAGACCACAGATACGCAGTATTTT
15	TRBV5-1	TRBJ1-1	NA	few	CASSPREGQNTEAFF	TGCGCCAGCAGCCCCCGAGAGGGCCAGAACACTGAAGCTTTCTTT
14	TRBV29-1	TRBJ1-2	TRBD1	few	CSVAMRQGNYGYTF	TGCAGCGTTGCCATGAGACAGGGGAACTATGGCTACACCTTC
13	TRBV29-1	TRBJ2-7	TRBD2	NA	CSVGLANSYEQYF	TGCAGCGTTGGACTAGCGAACTCCTACGAGCAGTACTTC
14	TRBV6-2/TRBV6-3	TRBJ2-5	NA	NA	CASSYGGIGETQYF	TGTGCCAGCAGTTACGGGGGTATCGGAGAGACCCAGTACTTC
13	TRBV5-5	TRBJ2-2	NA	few	CASSFMRAGELFF	TGTGCCAGCAGTTTCATGCGGGCCGGGGAGCTGTTTTTT
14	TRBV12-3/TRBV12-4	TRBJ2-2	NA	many	CASSLVRNTGELFF	TGTGCCAGCAGTTTAGTGCGGAACACCGGGGAGCTGTTTTTT
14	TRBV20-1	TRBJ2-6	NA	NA	CSAFDSSGANVLTF	TGCAGTGCTTTCGACAGCTCTGGGGCCAACGTCCTGACTTTC
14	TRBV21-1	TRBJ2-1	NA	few	CASSRPSGGHEQFF	TGTGCCAGCAGCAGGCCCAGCGGGGGGCACGAGCAGTTCTTC
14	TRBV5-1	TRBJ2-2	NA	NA	CASSLRARTGELFF	TGCGCCAGCAGCTTGAGGGCGAGGACCGGGGAGCTGTTTTTT
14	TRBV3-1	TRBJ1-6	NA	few	CASSQGQGKTPLHF	TGTGCCAGCAGCCAAGGGCAGGGGAAGACCCCCCTCCACTTT
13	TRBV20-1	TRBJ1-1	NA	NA	CSANRGGSSEAFF	TGCAGTGCCAACCGAGGCGGGAGCTCTGAAGCTTTCTTT
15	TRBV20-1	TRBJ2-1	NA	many	CSARPHGSFSTEQFF	TGCAGTGCTAGGCCCCACGGGAGTTTCAGCACTGAGCAGTTCTTC
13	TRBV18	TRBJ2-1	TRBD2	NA	CASSPPGRGEQFF	TGTGCCAGCTCACCCCCGGGGAGGGGAGAGCAGTTCTTC
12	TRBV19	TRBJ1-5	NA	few	CASTTLNQPQHF	TGTGCCAGTACCACCCTTAATCAGCCCCAGCATTTT
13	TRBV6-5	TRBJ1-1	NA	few	CASSYSRGNEAFF	TGTGCCAGCAGTTACTCGAGGGGGAATGAAGCTTTCTTT
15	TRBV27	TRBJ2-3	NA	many	CASSYIGTSTDTQYF	TGTGCCAGCAGTTACATCGGTACTAGCACAGATACGCAGTATTTT
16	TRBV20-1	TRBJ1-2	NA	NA	CSATDSKQAGNYGYTF	TGCAGTGCCACCGACTCCAAACAGGCGGGTAACTATGGCTACACCTTC
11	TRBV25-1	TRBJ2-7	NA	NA	CASRSSHEQYF	TGTGCCAGCAGATCCAGCCACGAGCAGTACTTC
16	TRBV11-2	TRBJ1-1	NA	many	CASSLGVTERNTEAFF	TGTGCCAGCAGCTTAGGGGTAACGGAGAGGAACACTGAAGCTTTCTTT
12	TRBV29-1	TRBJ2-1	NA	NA	CSVDVYNNEQFF	TGCAGCGTTGATGTCTACAACAATGAGCAGTTCTTC
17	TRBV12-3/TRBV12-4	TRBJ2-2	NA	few	CASSSLSGTVNTGELFF	TGTGCCAGCAGCTCCTTATCCGGGACTGTGAACACCGGGGAGCTGTTTTTT
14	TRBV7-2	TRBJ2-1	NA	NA	CASSLFNAGDEQFF	TGTGCCAGCAGCTTATTCAACGCAGGGGATGAGCAGTTCTTC
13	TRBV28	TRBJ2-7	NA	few	CASSFIWGAGQYF	TGTGCCAGCAGTTTTATTTGGGGCGCCGGGCAGTACTTC
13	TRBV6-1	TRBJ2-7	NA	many	CASRAGSSYEQYF	TGTGCCAGCAGGGCGGGGAGTAGCTACGAGCAGTACTTC
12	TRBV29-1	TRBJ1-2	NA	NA	CSVEQAQYGYTF	TGCAGCGTGGAACAGGCTCAGTATGGCTACACCTTC
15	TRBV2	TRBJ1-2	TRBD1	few	CASTKTGAINYGYTF	TGTGCCAGCACCAAAACAGGGGCGATTAACTATGGCTACACCTTC
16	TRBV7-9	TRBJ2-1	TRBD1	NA	CASSLDMDRGDNEQFF	TGTGCCAGCAGCTTAGACATGGACAGGGGGGACAATGAGCAGTTCTTC
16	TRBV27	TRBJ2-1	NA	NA	CASKPGAAWGGNEQFF	TGTGCCAGCAAACCGGGGGCGGCATGGGGTGGTAATGAGCAGTTCTTC
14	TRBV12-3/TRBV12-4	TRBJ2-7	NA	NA	CASTDEGLGDEQYF	TGTGCCAGCACCGACGAGGGCTTAGGGGACGAGCAGTACTTC
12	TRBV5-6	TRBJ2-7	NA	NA	CASSQSTYEQYF	TGTGCCAGCAGTCAGTCGACCTACGAGCAGTACTTC
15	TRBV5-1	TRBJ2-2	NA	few	CASSVARDDAGELFF	TGCGCCAGCAGCGTAGCTCGGGACGATGCCGGGGAGCTGTTTTTT
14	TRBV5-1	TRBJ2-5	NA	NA	CASSLPQGQETQYF	TGCGCCAGCAGCCTCCCCCAGGGCCAAGAGACCCAGTACTTC
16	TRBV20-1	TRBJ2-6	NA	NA	CSARASSASGANVLTF	TGCAGTGCTAGGGCGTCTAGCGCCTCTGGGGCCAACGTCCTGACTTTC
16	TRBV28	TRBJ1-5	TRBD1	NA	CASSVLTGGVNQPQHF	TGTGCCAGCAGTGTCCTGACAGGGGGCGTCAATCAGCCCCAGCATTTT
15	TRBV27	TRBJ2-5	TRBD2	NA	CASSWVAGVQETQYF	TGTGCCAGCAGTTGGGTAGCGGGAGTTCAGGAGACCCAGTACTTC
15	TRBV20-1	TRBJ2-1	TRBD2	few	CSASSGTSVYNEQFF	TGCAGTGCTAGTTCCGGGACTAGCGTTTACAATGAGCAGTTCTTC
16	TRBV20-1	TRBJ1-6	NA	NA	CSATPITRDEGSPLHF	TGCAGTGCTACCCCAATAACCCGGGACGAAGGTTCACCCCTCCACTTT
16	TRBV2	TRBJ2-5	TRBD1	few	CASSDETGGVLETQYF	TGTGCCAGCAGTGACGAGACAGGGGGGGTTTTAGAGACCCAGTACTTC
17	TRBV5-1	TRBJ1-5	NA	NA	CASSHPRQRYSNQPQHF	TGCGCCAGCAGCCACCCGAGGCAGCGATATAGCAATCAGCCCCAGCATTTT
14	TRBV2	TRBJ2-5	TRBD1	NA	CASSRTGGDGTQYF	TGTGCCAGCAGCAGAACAGGGGGTGACGGGACCCAGTACTTC
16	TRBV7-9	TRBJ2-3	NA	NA	CASSLGAGLVTDTQYF	TGTGCCAGCAGCTTAGGGGCAGGGCTGGTGACAGATACGCAGTATTTT
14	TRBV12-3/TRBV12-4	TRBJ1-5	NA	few	CASSKHESNQPQHF	TGTGCCAGCAGTAAACACGAGAGCAATCAGCCCCAGCATTTT
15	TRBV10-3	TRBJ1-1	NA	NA	CAISEGASGGTEAFF	TGTGCCATCAGTGAGGGGGCTTCGGGAGGGACTGAAGCTTTCTTT
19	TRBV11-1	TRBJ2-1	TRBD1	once	CASSSLRGPSTMDNNEQFF	TGTGCCAGCAGCTCCCTAAGGGGGCCCTCGACAATGGATAACAATGAGCAGTTCTTC
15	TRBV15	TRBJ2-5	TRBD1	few	CATSTIGGLEETQYF	TGTGCCACCAGCACGATAGGGGGCCTCGAAGAGACCCAGTACTTC
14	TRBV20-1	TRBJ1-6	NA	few	CSARTAQDGSPLHF	TGCAGTGCTAGAACGGCTCAAGACGGTTCACCCCTCCACTTT
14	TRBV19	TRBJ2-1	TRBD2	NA	CASSGRASYNEQFF	TGTGCCAGTAGCGGGAGGGCCTCCTACAATGAGCAGTTCTTC
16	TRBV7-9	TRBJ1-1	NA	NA	CASSRLTGTSNTEAFF	TGTGCCAGCAGCCGCCTTACCGGGACTTCGAACACTGAAGCTTTCTTT